Listed below are T cell receptor beta chains from one sample, sequenced in a study of blood T cell repertoires in COVID-19. Measured with immunoSEQ multiplex PCR; TCRdb has only the in-frame clones, and not every one. Of 110,000 or so clones in the sample, about 90% are singletons; the top ten hold 6% to 9.5%. The sample taken for sequencing was peripheral blood. These receptors came from a man between 65 and 79 years old who had recovered from COVID-19. The CDR3 runs from the conserved cysteine through the conserved F or W. Fields, in order: D gene, clone size, V gene, J gene, CDR3 protein, CDR3 DNA. A D gene is named only where the DNA matches it firmly. Size values are once, few and many counts, or a class for expanded clones, and some rows have none.

.,.,TRBV9,TRBJ2-7,CASSPGLLTYEQYF,TGTGCCAGCAGCCCCGGACTGCTAACCTACGAGCAGTACTTC
.,.,TRBV9,TRBJ1-6,CASSGYGATNSPLHF,TGTGCCAGCAGCGGCTATGGGGCGACCAATTCACCCCTCCACTTT
.,.,TRBV18,TRBJ1-6,CASSPGRVGNSPLHF,TGTGCCAGCTCACCAGGCCGAGTCGGGAATTCACCCCTCCACTTT
TRBD1,few,TRBV7-6,TRBJ1-1,CASSFRTGAVTEAFF,TGTGCCAGCAGCTTTCGGACAGGGGCGGTCACTGAAGCTTTCTTT
.,.,TRBV5-1,TRBJ1-1,CASRIEGGTRAEAFF,TGCGCCAGCAGGATAGAAGGAGGTACTAGGGCTGAAGCTTTCTTT
TRBD1,.,TRBV5-4,TRBJ2-3,CASSLRDRGPDTQYF,TGTGCCAGCAGCCTACGGGACAGGGGGCCAGATACGCAGTATTTT
TRBD2,.,TRBV7-6,TRBJ2-1,CASSPLAAGGVYEQFF,TGTGCCAGCAGCCCACTGGCGGCGGGAGGGGTCTATGAGCAGTTCTTC
TRBD1,few,TRBV7-9,TRBJ1-1,CASSLQGDTEAFF,TGTGCCAGCAGCCTTCAGGGGGACACTGAAGCTTTCTTT
.,.,TRBV7-3,TRBJ2-2,CASSLNGKGGELFF,TGTGCCAGCAGCTTAAACGGGAAGGGCGGGGAGCTGTTTTTT
TRBD2,.,TRBV7-2,TRBJ2-1,CASSYSGGAYEQFF,TGTGCCAGCAGCTATAGCGGGGGGGCTTATGAGCAGTTCTTC
TRBD1,.,TRBV18,TRBJ2-5,CASSPGTVAETQYF,TGTGCCAGCTCACCTGGGACAGTAGCGGAGACCCAGTACTTC
TRBD1,.,TRBV3-1/TRBV3-2,TRBJ1-1,CASSPTGSGAFF,TGTGCCAGCAGCCCGACAGGGAGTGGAGCTTTCTTT
.,.,TRBV19,TRBJ1-1,CATTTGGGAFF,TGTGCCACCACCACTGGGGGGGGAGCTTTCTTT
.,.,TRBV27,TRBJ1-6,CASSLSYRGENSPLHF,TGTGCCAGCAGCCTCTCTTACCGCGGGGAAAATTCACCCCTCCACTTT
.,once,TRBV7-9,TRBJ1-2,CASSFRETGYTF,TGTGCCAGCAGCTTTAGAGAAACTGGCTACACCTTC
TRBD2,.,TRBV27,TRBJ2-1,CASSLRLAIYNEQFF,TGTGCCAGCAGTCTCCGACTAGCTATCTACAATGAGCAGTTCTTC
TRBD1,.,TRBV18,TRBJ2-2,CASSLGTANTGELFF,TGTGCCAGCTCACTAGGGACAGCGAACACCGGGGAGCTGTTTTTT
TRBD1,.,TRBV5-1,TRBJ1-1,CASSSTGGGNTEAFF,TGCGCCAGCAGCTCGACAGGGGGCGGAAACACTGAAGCTTTCTTT
.,.,TRBV9,TRBJ1-6,CASTPGMGYSPLHF,TGTGCCAGCACCCCAGGGATGGGTTATTCACCCCTCCACTTT
TRBD2,once,TRBV7-2,TRBJ2-7,CASTRAGAYEQYF,TGTGCCAGCACCAGAGCGGGAGCCTACGAGCAGTACTTC
.,.,TRBV2,TRBJ2-7,CASSATVAYEQYF,TGTGCCAGCAGTGCGACAGTTGCCTACGAGCAGTACTTC
TRBD2,.,TRBV6-6,TRBJ2-7,CASLRGGAYEQYF,TGTGCCAGCCTGCGCGGGGGGGCCTACGAGCAGTACTTC
.,.,TRBV29-1,TRBJ2-3,CSVAIALTSTDTQYF,TGCAGCGTCGCCATTGCATTAACTAGCACAGATACGCAGTATTTT
.,few,TRBV12-3/TRBV12-4,TRBJ1-1,CASSFKGETEAFF,TGTGCCAGCAGTTTTAAGGGAGAAACTGAAGCTTTCTTT
.,.,TRBV28,TRBJ1-5,CASSLLLSGESQPQHF,TGTGCCAGCAGTTTACTCTTGTCAGGCGAAAGTCAGCCCCAGCATTTT